A selection of T cell receptor beta chains follows, all from one sample in a study of T cell responses to AZD1222 COVID-19 vaccine. Only in-frame clones appear in the TCRdb table, and some are missing; sequencing was by immunoSEQ multiplex PCR. The data contain about 140,000 clones, 70% to 90% of them singletons. The source was peripheral blood, collected on day 0 of AZD1222 vaccination. These receptors originate from an adult in good health. CDR3s include the opening cysteine and the closing phenylalanine or tryptophan. D genes are given only for firm matches. Clone size is shown for a subset of rows, as once, few, many or a class of expanded clone.

>TRBJ2-1|TRBV7-2|-|-|17
TGTGCCAGCAGCCCACGGACAGCTTTAAGCTCCTACAATGAGCAGTTCTTC
CASSPRTALSSYNEQFF
>TRBJ1-3|TRBV10-3|-|-|14
TGTGCCATCAAAGAACAGGGTACTGGAAACACCATATATTTT
CAIKEQGTGNTIYF
>TRBJ2-7|TRBV4-2|-|-|14
TGTGCCAGCAGCCAAGAGCGTGTGGAGGACGAGCAGTACTTC
CASSQERVEDEQYF
>TRBJ2-7|TRBV6-5|-|TRBD2|13
TGTGCCACCTGGAGGACTAGCGACCACGAGCAGTACTTC
CATWRTSDHEQYF
>TRBJ2-2|TRBV6-2/TRBV6-3|-|TRBD2|16
TGTGCCAGCAGTTACGGATGGGGGGGGAACACCGGGGAGCTGTTTTTT
CASSYGWGGNTGELFF
>TRBJ2-1|TRBV19|-|TRBD2|16
TGTGCCAGTAGTATAAAGGGACTAGCCTCTTACAATGAGCAGTTCTTC
CASSIKGLASYNEQFF
>TRBJ2-1|TRBV5-5|-|TRBD2|17
TGTGCCAGCAGCCATAACGGACTAGCGGGGGGATACAATGAGCAGTTCTTC
CASSHNGLAGGYNEQFF
>TRBJ1-1|TRBV19|-|TRBD1|14
TGTGCCAGTAAGGGGGACAGCAGACGAACTGAAGCTTTCTTT
CASKGDSRRTEAFF
>TRBJ2-7|TRBV6-1|once|TRBD1|15
TGTGCCAGCAGTGATAGGGACAGGGTAGCCTACGAGCAGTACTTC
CASSDRDRVAYEQYF
>TRBJ2-3|TRBV5-1|-|-|17
TGCGCCAGCAGCTTGGTCGTAGGTTTTTCGAGCACAGATACGCAGTATTTT
CASSLVVGFSSTDTQYF
>TRBJ1-2|TRBV5-1|-|-|15
TGCGCCAGCAGCTCCGAGGGACGGCGTAACTATGGCTACACCTTC
CASSSEGRRNYGYTF
>TRBJ1-6|TRBV29-1|-|TRBD1|13
TGCAGCGCTAGGGACAGCACGAGCTCACCCCTCCACTTT
CSARDSTSSPLHF
>TRBJ2-2|TRBV19|once|-|11
TGTGCCAGTACAAACACCGGGGAGCTGTTTTTT
CASTNTGELFF
>TRBJ2-7|TRBV9|-|-|13
TGTGCCAGCAGCGTTGGCGGAGTCTTTGAGCAGTACTTC
CASSVGGVFEQYF
>TRBJ1-1|TRBV7-2|-|-|13
TGTGCCAGCAGCTCTGGGCGGAACACTGAAGCTTTCTTT
CASSSGRNTEAFF
>TRBJ1-2|TRBV5-4|-|-|14
TGTGCCAGCAGCTTGGAGGCAAGGGGGAATGGCTACACCTTC
CASSLEARGNGYTF
>TRBJ2-6|TRBV19|-|-|16
TGTGCCAGTAGGGACCTTCTCAAGACTGGGGCCAACGTCCTGACTTTC
CASRDLLKTGANVLTF
>TRBJ2-7|TRBV4-1|-|-|14
TGCGCCAGCAGCCAAGGACCTATGTTCTACGAGCAGTACTTC
CASSQGPMFYEQYF
>TRBJ2-3|TRBV11-2|once|TRBD2|17
TGTGCCAGCAGCCCCCGGGGTCTGCGGGGGAGCACAGATACGCAGTATTTT
CASSPRGLRGSTDTQYF
>TRBJ2-1|TRBV7-3|-|TRBD2|16
TGTGCCAGCAGCCTAACTCCGGGACTAGGAATTAATGAGCAGTTCTTC
CASSLTPGLGINEQFF
>TRBJ2-1|TRBV3-1/TRBV3-2|-|TRBD1|15
TGTGCCAGCAGCCAGGTCGGGACAGCCTACAATGAGCAGTTCTTC
CASSQVGTAYNEQFF
>TRBJ1-1|TRBV15|-|-|14
TGTGCCACCAGCAGGAACCTTGGGGACACTGAAGCTTTCTTT
CATSRNLGDTEAFF
>TRBJ1-2|TRBV5-6|-|-|16
TGTGCCAGCAGCTTGGGGAGGTGGGGAGCTAACTATGGCTACACCTTC
CASSLGRWGANYGYTF
>TRBJ1-2|TRBV20-1|-|TRBD1|14
TGCAGTGCTAGTGGAACAGGGGGTATCTATGGCTACACCTTC
CSASGTGGIYGYTF
>TRBJ1-6|TRBV19|-|-|16
TGTGCCAGTAGTATGCAGGGAAGGTCCTATAATTCACCCCTCCACTTT
CASSMQGRSYNSPLHF
>TRBJ2-7|TRBV7-9|-|TRBD1|14
TGTGCCAGCAGCTCGACAGGGGTTCTCTACGAGCAGTACTTC
CASSSTGVLYEQYF
>TRBJ1-5|TRBV2|-|-|15
TGTGCCAGCAGGGGAAGTAGCGGGAGCAATCAGCCCCAGCATTTT
CASRGSSGSNQPQHF
>TRBJ2-1|TRBV11-2|-|TRBD2|15
TGTGCCAGCAGCTTAGCGGCGGGAGTAGGGAATGAGCAGTTCTTC
CASSLAAGVGNEQFF
>TRBJ2-1|TRBV9|-|-|15
TGTGCCAGCAGCCCCGTGGTAGCGAGTTACAATGAGCAGTTCTTC
CASSPVVASYNEQFF
>TRBJ1-1|TRBV4-2|-|TRBD1|16
TGTGCCAGCAGCCAAGTCCCGGACAGGGCCAACACTGAAGCTTTCTTT
CASSQVPDRANTEAFF
>TRBJ1-4|TRBV16|-|-|15
TGTGCCAGCAGCCGATACGCCGAGGGAGGCGAAAAACTGTTTTTT
CASSRYAEGGEKLFF
>TRBJ1-1|TRBV5-6|-|TRBD1|16
TGTGCCAGCAGCTTAAGGGACAGGGGCCTGAACACTGAAGCTTTCTTT
CASSLRDRGLNTEAFF
>TRBJ2-1|TRBV6-5|-|TRBD2|16
TGTGCCAGCAGTTACTCAGGCGGGGGGGCCCTGAATGAGCAGTTCTTC
CASSYSGGGALNEQFF
>TRBJ1-2|TRBV4-3|-|-|14
TGCGCCAGCAGCCAGGACAAATTCGGCTATGGCTACACCTTC
CASSQDKFGYGYTF
>TRBJ2-1|TRBV6-4|once|-|16
TGTGCCAGCAGTGACAATAGGCGGAGCTCCTACAATGAGCAGTTCTTC
CASSDNRRSSYNEQFF
>TRBJ1-6|TRBV4-1|-|TRBD1|18
TGCGCCAGCAGCCAAGATAGGGGGCAGAGCTCCTATAATTCACCCCTCCACTTT
CASSQDRGQSSYNSPLHF
>TRBJ1-2|TRBV4-1|-|-|14
TGCGCCAGCAGCCAAGACCCCCGGGGCTATGGCTACACCTTC
CASSQDPRGYGYTF
>TRBJ1-2|TRBV30|-|-|12
TGTGCCTGGGACCAAACTAACTATGGCTACACCTTC
CAWDQTNYGYTF
>TRBJ1-1|TRBV4-1|-|TRBD1|15
TGCGCCAGCAGCCGGCAAGGGACAGGGGGCACTGAAGCTTTCTTT
CASSRQGTGGTEAFF
>TRBJ1-6|TRBV5-1|-|-|16
TGCGCCAGCAGCTCGGGACGGTCGACCAGTAATTCACCCCTCCACTTT
CASSSGRSTSNSPLHF
>TRBJ1-3|TRBV21-1|-|-|18
TGTGCCAGCAGCAAATCTATAGTGTCAAGAGACCTCCAAAACACCATATATTTT
CASSKSIVSRDLQNTIYF
>TRBJ2-5|TRBV24-1|-|TRBD1|16
TGTGCCACCAGTGATTCGCCGGGACAGGCCCTCGAGACCCAGTACTTC
CATSDSPGQALETQYF
>TRBJ1-1|TRBV6-5|-|-|13
TGTGCCAGCACCCCGGCGAGGGACACTGAAGCTTTCTTT
CASTPARDTEAFF
>TRBJ1-2|TRBV6-4|once|-|16
TGTGCCAGCAGTGCCAGCGGGGGACTCCGGGGCTATGGCTACACCTTC
CASSASGGLRGYGYTF
>TRBJ2-7|TRBV6-4|-|-|14
TGTGCCAGCACTATCAGGGAGAAGACTGTCGAGCAGTACTTC
CASTIREKTVEQYF
>TRBJ2-5|TRBV11-3|-|TRBD1|15
TGTGCCAGCAGCCCGGGGGCAGGGGGCTTTGAGACCCAGTACTTC
CASSPGAGGFETQYF
>TRBJ1-4|TRBV12-3/TRBV12-4|-|-|13
TGTGCCAGCAGCCAGGGAACTAATGAAAAACTGTTTTTT
CASSQGTNEKLFF